This TCR beta chain was recorded in a study of T cell repertoires in cytomegalovirus infection. Overall study context: Peptides in the study included HLA-C-restricted and HLA-B-restricted CMV epitopes. Public TCR beta signatures were indicative of both CMV infection and a matching HLA type.

TCRdb reanalysed the reads using MiXCR and keeps one entry per CDR3 protein. Of around 770,000 distinct CDR3 sequences detected, roughly 28% appear once; the ten largest clones hold around 13%. The CDR3 runs 16 residues. CDR1 is SGHVS, CDR2 FNYEAQ, per germline. V lost 5 bases and J 0 bases, leaving 14 bases between the germline ends. Study-level findings and limits: Summed frequency of public TCR beta families distinguished CMV carriers with the relevant HLA. Dominating the ex vivo response were TCR beta clonotypes that were CMV-specific and HLA-C-restricted.

This clonotype was counted many times. Its antigen is as yet unknown. Source: cultured CD8+ T cells from PBMCs, taken from culture after CMV antigen stimulation. The chain carries TRBV7-6 and TRBJ1-5, with unresolved D. The receptor was isolated from a human donor in good health (CMV status not recorded). Some clones in this sample may be carry-over from other donors' samples. CDR3 nucleotides: TGTGCCAGCAGCGCCGATGGGCTTGGTAGCAATCAGCCCCAGCATTTT. It is translated as CASSADGLGSNQPQHF.